The source of this T cell receptor beta chain is a study of T-cell reconstitution after alpha-beta-depleted transplantation in children. It was with unique molecular identifiers that the TCRbeta library was prepared. TCRdb fed the PCR reads into MiXCR, producing one record per CDR3 protein. The sample holds hundreds of thousands of distinct CDR3 sequences, approximately 8% seen once. This clonotype was seen repeatedly, ten times or more. The antigen remains undetermined. The CDR3 covers 18 residues. V was pared by 6 bases and J by 0 bases, with 12 bases of the junction left unmatched. Broader study findings: After one year, T-cell counts and TCRbeta diversity mostly came from new T cells. Approximately two months post-transplant, alpha-beta T cells reportedly originated from several hundred expanded graft clones. Some patients' high day-60 TCRbeta diversity was traced to surviving recipient T cells and thymic progenitors.

This rearrangement joins TRBV12-3 or TRBV12-4 to TRBJ1-4, with 8 bases matching TRBD1. Specimen: PBMCs, mostly from graft donor cells, collected 180 days after TCRalphabeta/CD19-depleted stem cell transplant. The sequence derives from a male patient younger than 18 who had a stem cell transplant for acute lymphoblastic leukemia, so the T cells may come from the graft donor. The CDR3 sequence is CASSLGGDRLATNEKLFF. The CDR3 DNA sequence: TGTGCCAGCAGCCTGGGGGGGGACAGGCTTGCAACTAATGAAAAACTGTTTTTT.